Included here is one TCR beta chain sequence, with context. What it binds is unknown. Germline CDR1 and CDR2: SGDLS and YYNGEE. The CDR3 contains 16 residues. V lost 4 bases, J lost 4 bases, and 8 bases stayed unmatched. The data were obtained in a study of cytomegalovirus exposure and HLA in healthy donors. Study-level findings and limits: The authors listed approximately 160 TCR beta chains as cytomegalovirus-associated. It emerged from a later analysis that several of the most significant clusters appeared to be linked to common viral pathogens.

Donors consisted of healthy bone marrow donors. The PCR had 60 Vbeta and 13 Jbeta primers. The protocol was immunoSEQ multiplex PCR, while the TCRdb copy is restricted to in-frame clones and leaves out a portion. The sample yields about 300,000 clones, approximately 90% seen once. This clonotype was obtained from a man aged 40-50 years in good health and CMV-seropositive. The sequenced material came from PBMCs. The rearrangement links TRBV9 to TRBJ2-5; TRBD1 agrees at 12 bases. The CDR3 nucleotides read TGTGCCAGCAGCTCCTCCGGGACAGGGGGCAGAGAGACCCAGTACTTC. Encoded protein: CASSSSGTGGRETQYF.